This TCR beta chain was obtained from a study of blood T cell repertoires in COVID-19. The assay was immunoSEQ multiplex PCR, and TCRdb's table has in-frame clones only and misses some. The table shows about 180,000 clones, with 82% occurring only once. Germline CDR1 is MNHEY and CDR2 is SVGEGT. CDR3 length: 15 amino acids. The ends lost 2 bases at V and 5 bases at J; junction bases unmatched: 0. This sequence joins TRBV6-2 or TRBV6-3 and TRBJ2-2; 12 bases agree with TRBD2. This receptor was obtained from a woman in her sixties or seventies with acute or convalescent COVID-19. Specimen: peripheral blood. The CDR3: CASSYGLAGTGELFF. CDR3 DNA sequence: TGTGCCAGCAGTTACGGACTAGCGGGGACCGGGGAGCTGTTTTTT.